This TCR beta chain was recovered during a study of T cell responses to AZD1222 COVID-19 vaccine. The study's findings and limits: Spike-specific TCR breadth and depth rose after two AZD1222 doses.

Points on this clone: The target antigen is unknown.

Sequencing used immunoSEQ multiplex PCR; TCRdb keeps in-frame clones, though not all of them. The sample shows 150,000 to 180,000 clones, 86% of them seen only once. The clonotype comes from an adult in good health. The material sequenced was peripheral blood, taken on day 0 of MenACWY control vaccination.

CDR3 coding DNA: TGTGCCAGTAGTATTCTGGGCAGGGACGAGCAGTACTTC. Its translation: CASSILGRDEQYF. V and J are TRBV19 and TRBJ2-7; the D gene is possibly TRBD1 (5 bases). V lost 3 bases, J lost 5 bases, and 11 bases lay in between. This CDR3 comprises 13 residues. Per the germline V gene, CDR1 is LNHDA and CDR2 is SQIVND (reference sequence).